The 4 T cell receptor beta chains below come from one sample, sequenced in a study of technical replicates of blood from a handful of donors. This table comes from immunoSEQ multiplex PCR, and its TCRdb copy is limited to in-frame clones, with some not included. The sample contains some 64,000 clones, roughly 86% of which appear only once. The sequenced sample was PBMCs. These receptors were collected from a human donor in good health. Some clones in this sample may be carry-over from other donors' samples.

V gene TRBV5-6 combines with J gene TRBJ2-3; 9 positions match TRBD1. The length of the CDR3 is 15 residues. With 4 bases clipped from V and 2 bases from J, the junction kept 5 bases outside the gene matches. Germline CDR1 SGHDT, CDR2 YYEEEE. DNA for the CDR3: TGTGCCAGCAGCCCGGGACAGGGAAACACAGATACGCAGTATTTT. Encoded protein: CASSPGQGNTDTQYF.

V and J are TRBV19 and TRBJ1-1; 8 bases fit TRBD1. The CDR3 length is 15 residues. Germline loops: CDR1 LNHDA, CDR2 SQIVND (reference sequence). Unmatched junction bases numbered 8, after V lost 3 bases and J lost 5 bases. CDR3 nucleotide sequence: TGTGCCAGTAGTATCCGGACAGGGAAGATAACTGAAGCTTTCTTT. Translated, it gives CASSIRTGKITEAFF.

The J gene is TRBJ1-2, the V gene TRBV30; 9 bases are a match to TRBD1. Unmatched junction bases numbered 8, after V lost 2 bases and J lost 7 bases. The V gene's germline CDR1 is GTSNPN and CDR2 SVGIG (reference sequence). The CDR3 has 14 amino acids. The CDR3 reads CAWSFLQGAGGYTF. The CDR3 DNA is TGTGCCTGGAGTTTTTTACAGGGGGCTGGTGGCTACACCTTC.

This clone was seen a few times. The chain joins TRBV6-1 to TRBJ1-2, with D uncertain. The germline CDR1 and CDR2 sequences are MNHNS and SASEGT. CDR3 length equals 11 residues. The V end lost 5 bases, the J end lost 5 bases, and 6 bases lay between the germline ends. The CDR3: CASSPLYGYTF. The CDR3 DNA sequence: TGTGCCAGCAGTCCCTTATATGGCTACACCTTC.